This T cell receptor (beta chain) emerged from a study of CD8+ T cells in alopecia areata (dated by TCRdb to the late 2010s). For the wider study: Skin from C3H/HeJ donors with spontaneous alopecia (roughly 6-12 months old) was grafted onto female C3H/HeJ recipients that were roughly 6-11 weeks old. RNA was obtained with the PAXgene miRNA kit for fixed scalp, the miRNeasy kit for PBMCs, and the RNeasy kit for mouse skin. In both human patients and the C3H/HeJ mouse model, the study applied high-throughput TCRbeta sequencing to look at T cell clonal expansion in alopecia areata. TCRbeta CDR3 regions were amplified by immunoSEQ multiplex PCR with 35 Vbeta forward and 13 Jbeta reverse primers. Scalp clonality was compared among normal scalp (n=4), patchy alopecia areata scalp (n=8), and alopecia totalis/universalis scalp (n=8). In humans, TCRbeta sequencing was performed on scalp tissue and on sorted CD4+ and CD8+ peripheral blood T cells from healthy controls and from patients with patchy or totalis/universalis alopecia areata.

What the study reported, not specific to this receptor: Resident alphabeta T cells in normal human skin are also sequenced, complicating scalp TCR repertoire analysis, unlike mouse skin dominated by gammadelta T cells. Compared with normal scalp, lesional scalp had higher clonality and more expanded CD8+ clones, particularly in alopecia totalis/universalis, a pattern that suggests antigenic drive. Compared with mice, TCR sequences shared between patients were less clear, possibly partly because of HLA diversity across the patient population.

Its CDR3 holds 12 amino acids, cysteine through phenylalanine. The DNA shown is the part of the CDR3 that was read: 24 bases, in frame from base 1. V loses 3 bases of germline sequence and J loses 4 bases, and the interval between the two ends is 8 bases. Looking up the germline V gene yields CDR1 GKSSPN and CDR2 SITVG. In its sample, this clone was seen a few times. Its cognate antigen has yet to be identified. Being a mouse receptor, it is described with mouse gene labels and germline sequences. The CDR3 is cut off 4 residues early in the read; its end comes from the germline J gene. Pooled mouse cutaneous lymph node cells were stained for CD4, CD8alpha, NKG2D, NKG2ACE and other markers, then sorted on a BD Influx. Library construction relied on the immunoSEQ multiplex PCR assay. RNA was extracted from all samples and reverse transcribed into cDNA, which served as template for TCR sequencing. First-strand cDNA was synthesized using SuperScript III with a 2:1 mix of oligo-dT and random hexamers. A synthetic immune receptor repertoire was used to measure amplification bias, and any remaining bias was corrected computationally. Sequencing of the libraries was done on Illumina HiSeq with 60 bp reads that cover the CDR3, reading from J toward V. In the source study's methods: Raw reads were preprocessed for error removal, and CDR3 was defined according to IMGT conventions as running from the conserved cysteine to phenylalanine. Clonality was computed by normalizing Shannon entropy by log2 of the number of productive unique TCRs and subtracting the result from 1. CD4 or CD8 identity of scalp clones was inferred by cross-referencing scalp TCRbeta sequences with sorted blood CD4 and CD8 repertoires. This immuneACCESS table, as held by TCRdb, lists in-frame sequences with V and J called but not all clones. Of the missing ones, under half trace to an unresolved V gene in checked studies; the others have no known cause. The DNA gave D and trimming, while V, J and clone size come from that table. With 250,000 or so clones recorded, this sample contains no clone counted only once. Of the sample, more than 0.95% falls within the top ten clones.

This receptor was taken from a C3H/HeJ mouse with alopecia areata. This strain of mice has MHC haplotype H2-k. The sequence links TRBV31 to TRBJ2-3; a weak D assignment points to TRBD1 (6 bases agree). Sequenced: CD4+ T cells sorted from a lymph node. CDR3 DNA, as far as it was read: TGTGCCTGGAGGCAGGGGACAGAA. Its protein is CAWRQGTE. The CDR3 as a whole reads CAWRQGTETLYF.